This is a list of T cell receptor beta chains from one sample in a study of T-cell reconstitution after alpha-beta-depleted transplantation in children. Using its own MiXCR run on the PCR reads, TCRdb lists one record per CDR3 protein. The sample consists of about 98,000 distinct CDR3 sequences, 20% to 25% of them appearing once. The input for sequencing was PBMCs, taken before TCRalphabeta/CD19-depleted stem cell transplant. The receptors here all came from a boy aged 2-9 years with acute lymphoblastic leukemia, due to receive a stem cell transplant. The CDR3 runs from the conserved cysteine through the conserved F or W. D genes are given only for firm matches. Size tells how often a clone was seen (once, few, many) or the class of an expanded clone, and some rows leave it out.

>.|.|TRBV5-1|TRBJ2-7
CASSLVGGLYVYEQYF
TGCGCCAGCAGCTTGGTGGGGGGCCTGTATGTATACGAGCAGTACTTC
>TRBD1|.|TRBV7-6|TRBJ2-7
CASSLAGQGYEQYF
TGTGCCAGCAGCTTAGCGGGACAGGGCTACGAGCAGTACTTC
>.|.|TRBV5-6|TRBJ2-7
CASSLVSASYEQYF
TGTGCCAGCAGCTTGGTTTCAGCATCCTACGAGCAGTACTTC
>.|.|TRBV18|TRBJ2-7
CASSPGGLAAYEQYF
TGTGCCAGCTCACCGGGAGGATTAGCCGCCTACGAGCAGTACTTC
>.|few|TRBV28|TRBJ1-2
CASSPPGLRAGYTF
TGTGCCAGCAGTCCCCCGGGACTTCGGGCTGGCTACACCTTC
>TRBD2|few|TRBV29-1|TRBJ2-5
CSVAKWIPGLAGGETQYF
TGCAGCGTTGCGAAATGGATTCCGGGACTAGCGGGAGGAGAGACCCAGTACTTC
>.|few|TRBV5-5|TRBJ2-7
CASSPTAGQRSYEQYF
TGTGCCAGCAGCCCCACCGCGGGACAACGCTCCTACGAGCAGTACTTC
>.|many|TRBV29-1|TRBJ2-1
CSVEQQPNNEQFF
TGCAGCGTCGAACAGCAGCCGAACAATGAGCAGTTCTTC
>TRBD2|.|TRBV20-1|TRBJ2-7
CSASKLADAYEQYF
TGCAGTGCTAGCAAACTAGCGGATGCCTACGAGCAGTACTTC
>.|few|TRBV10-3|TRBJ2-5
CAARGRSGGPIYF
TGTGCCGCCAGGGGCCGGAGCGGAGGCCCCATCTACTTC
>TRBD2|few|TRBV5-1|TRBJ2-2
CASSLGGLAEITGELFF
TGCGCCAGCAGCTTGGGGGGACTAGCGGAAATCACCGGGGAGCTGTTTTTT
>.|.|TRBV5-5|TRBJ2-1
CASSIPGLGTYNEQFF
TGTGCCAGCAGCATCCCGGGACTGGGTACCTACAATGAGCAGTTCTTC
>.|.|TRBV15|TRBJ1-3
CATSNDISGNTIYF
TGTGCCACCAGCAACGACATCTCTGGAAACACCATATATTTT
>.|.|TRBV11-3|TRBJ2-1
CASAGWDNEQFF
TGTGCCAGCGCGGGATGGGACAATGAGCAGTTCTTC
>.|large|TRBV7-2|TRBJ2-3
CASSSTSGDGDTQYF
TGTGCCAGCAGCAGCACCTCCGGGGATGGAGATACGCAGTATTTT
>TRBD1|.|TRBV28|TRBJ2-2
CASKIGQGLAGELFF
TGTGCCAGTAAGATAGGACAGGGGTTGGCCGGGGAGCTGTTTTTT
>.|few|TRBV6-1|TRBJ2-1
CASSELGGNEQFF
TGTGCCAGCAGTGAACTGGGGGGCAATGAGCAGTTCTTC
>.|.|TRBV28|TRBJ2-5
CASSPRRLGTQYF
TGTGCCAGCAGTCCTCGGCGACTTGGGACCCAGTACTTC
>.|.|TRBV4-1|TRBJ2-3
CASSPTLAEPSTDTQYF
TGCGCCAGCAGCCCCACCTTGGCGGAACCCTCCACAGATACGCAGTATTTT
>TRBD1|.|TRBV29-1|TRBJ1-1
CSAGQGLNREAFF
TGCAGTGCGGGACAGGGTTTAAATCGAGAAGCTTTCTTT
>.|.|TRBV20-1|TRBJ2-7
CSAPTGTHYEQYF
TGCAGTGCTCCTACCGGGACGCACTACGAGCAGTACTTC
>.|many|TRBV15|TRBJ1-1
CATSRFQQGLDTEAFF
TGTGCCACCAGCAGGTTCCAACAGGGTTTGGACACTGAAGCTTTCTTT
>.|.|TRBV9|TRBJ2-5
CASSVSLAWETQYF
TGTGCCAGCAGCGTGTCGCTAGCATGGGAGACCCAGTACTTC
>TRBD1|.|TRBV14|TRBJ1-2
CASTPLPTGARYTF
TGTGCCAGCACCCCTCTACCGACAGGGGCTCGATACACCTTC
>TRBD2|.|TRBV11-2|TRBJ2-1
CASSVRPSGGNSHNEQFF
TGTGCCAGCAGCGTTAGACCTAGCGGAGGCAATTCCCACAATGAGCAGTTCTTC
>.|once|TRBV27|TRBJ2-7
CATRRGEISSYEQYF
TGTGCCACCAGGCGAGGCGAGATCAGCTCCTACGAGCAGTACTTC
>TRBD1|.|TRBV5-1|TRBJ2-5
CASSARTGEVTQYF
TGCGCCAGCAGCGCCAGGACAGGTGAAGTGACCCAGTACTTC
>TRBD2|.|TRBV5-1|TRBJ2-1
CASSLRGLVAGDEQFF
TGCGCCAGCAGCTTGAGGGGACTAGTGGCTGGGGATGAGCAGTTCTTC
>TRBD2|.|TRBV15|TRBJ2-1
CATSRIPGLAVYNEQFF
TGTGCCACCAGCAGAATCCCGGGACTAGCGGTTTACAATGAGCAGTTCTTC
>.|few|TRBV5-5|TRBJ1-1
CASSPDRSIEAFF
TGTGCCAGCAGCCCCGACAGGTCTATTGAAGCTTTCTTT
>.|large|TRBV7-9|TRBJ2-7
CASSFIQGPASGYEQYF
TGTGCCAGCAGCTTTATACAAGGGCCGGCTTCCGGGTACGAGCAGTACTTC
>.|few|TRBV28|TRBJ1-1
CASSAQGYTEAFF
TGTGCCAGCAGTGCCCAGGGATACACTGAAGCTTTCTTT
>.|.|TRBV9|TRBJ2-1
CASSVSSAYNEQFF
TGTGCCAGCAGCGTCTCGAGCGCCTACAATGAGCAGTTCTTC
>.|.|TRBV28|TRBJ2-2
CASNNGDFRGGGAPNTGELFF
TGTGCCAGCAACAACGGGGACTTTAGGGGCGGAGGGGCACCGAACACCGGGGAGCTGTTTTTT
>TRBD1|.|TRBV7-9|TRBJ2-1
CASSLTGNEQFF
TGTGCCAGCAGCCTGACAGGGAATGAGCAGTTCTTC
>.|few|TRBV5-1|TRBJ1-4
CASSLAGTNEKLFF
TGCGCCAGCAGCTTGGCGGGTACTAATGAAAAACTGTTTTTT
>.|.|TRBV5-6|TRBJ1-2
CASSLGKSGYTF
TGTGCCAGCAGCTTGGGGAAGAGTGGCTACACCTTC
>.|.|TRBV30|TRBJ2-3
CAWSGPGTDTQYF
TGTGCCTGGAGTGGACCAGGGACAGATACGCAGTATTTT
>TRBD1|many|TRBV12-3/TRBV12-4|TRBJ1-1
CATRKTGGLNTEAFF
TGTGCCACGAGGAAAACAGGGGGGTTGAACACTGAAGCTTTCTTT
>.|few|TRBV20-1|TRBJ2-7
CSARDSYEQYF
TGCAGTGCTAGAGACTCCTACGAGCAGTACTTC
>.|many|TRBV7-8|TRBJ2-5
CASSQSGETQYF
TGTGCCAGCAGTCAATCGGGGGAGACCCAGTACTTC
>TRBD2|.|TRBV7-9|TRBJ2-1
CASSSANSGTSNEQFF
TGTGCCAGCAGCTCCGCGAACTCCGGGACTAGCAATGAGCAGTTCTTC
>TRBD1|.|TRBV7-2|TRBJ1-3
CASTPRDSRNTIYF
TGTGCCAGCACCCCCCGGGACAGTCGAAACACCATATATTTT
>.|few|TRBV20-1|TRBJ2-5
CSASGGRETQYF
TGCAGTGCTAGTGGGGGGCGAGAGACCCAGTACTTC
>.|few|TRBV24-1|TRBJ1-1
CATSDLGDNTEAFF
TGTGCCACCAGTGATTTAGGGGACAACACTGAAGCTTTCTTT
>TRBD2|.|TRBV12-3/TRBV12-4|TRBJ2-7
CASSFSLAEEAYEQYF
TGTGCCAGCAGTTTCTCACTAGCGGAGGAAGCGTACGAGCAGTACTTC
>TRBD2|many|TRBV7-2|TRBJ2-5
CASSLAPGLAGQETQYF
TGTGCCAGCAGCTTAGCCCCGGGACTAGCGGGACAAGAGACCCAGTACTTC
>.|.|TRBV4-3|TRBJ2-1
CASSQVGGGEQFF
TGCGCCAGCAGCCAAGTAGGTGGCGGGGAGCAGTTCTTC